This paragraph covers one T cell receptor (beta chain) sequence. The source of the sample is a study of OX40 agonist ivuxolimab in advanced cancers. The wider study: As their treatment, patients were administered ivuxolimab, an agonistic anti-OX40 (CD134) antibody. Patients achieving partial responses numbered three: one hepatocellular carcinoma case and two cutaneous melanoma cases.

Profiling relied on immunoSEQ multiplex PCR, and the TCRdb table lists in-frame clones only, not all of them. The top ten clones hold more than 0.15% of a sample with about 80,000 clones, about 92% of them seen once. Trimming removed 4 bases from V and 8 bases from J, with 16 bases in between. Germline values: CDR1 SGDLS, CDR2 YYNGEE. The CDR3 has 14 amino acids. People who had autoimmune disease history or systemic immunosuppression were excluded. Blood was sampled at baseline, cycle 4 day 1, and cycle 7 day 1. This receptor was taken from an adult with an advanced solid tumor such as melanoma, head and neck, liver or kidney cancer. Sequenced material: CD4+ or CD8+ T cells sorted from blood, taken in a trial of the OX40 agonist ivuxolimab. V and J are TRBV9 and TRBJ2-1; the D gene is possibly TRBD1 (6 bases). CDR3 sequence (DNA): TGTGCCAGCAGCTTTCAGGGGTTTAGTGATGAGCAGTTCTTC. It translates to CASSFQGFSDEQFF.